The text below deals with one T cell receptor beta chain. This specimen comes from a study of blood T cell repertoires in COVID-19. The method was immunoSEQ multiplex PCR; TCRdb's version includes in-frame clones alone and lacks a portion of them. The sample comprises around 310,000 clones, roughly 89% of which are singletons, and about 9.4% rests with the top ten. V lost 2 bases to trimming and J lost 8 bases; unmatched junction nucleotides: 12. The CDR3 has 16 amino acids. The V gene's germline CDR1 is MNHEY and CDR2 SVGAGI. The receptor's source is a woman aged 25 to 39 who had recovered from COVID-19. The material sequenced was PBMCs or T cells enriched from blood (not recorded which). The genes are TRBV6-5 and TRBJ1-2; 9 bases match TRBD1. The CDR3 nucleotides are TGTGCCAGCAGTTACGAAGACAGGGGGAGGTTGGGCGGCTACACCTTC. As protein: CASSYEDRGRLGGYTF.